Shown below are 27 T cell receptor beta chains from a single sample sequenced in a study of technical replicates of blood from several donors. The table came from immunoSEQ multiplex PCR; TCRdb's copy has only in-frame clones and leaves some out. The sample contains about 56,000 clones, 80% to 95% of which appear only once. The specimen sequenced was PBMCs. These TCRs come from a human donor in good health. Some clones in this sample may be carry-over from other donors' samples.

The gene calls are TRBV11-2 and TRBJ1-2; D remains ambiguous. Per germline, CDR1 SGHAT and CDR2 FQNNGV. With 4 bases removed from V and 5 bases from J, the gap between germline ends came to 5 bases. The CDR3 length is 11 residues. As DNA, the CDR3 is TGTGCCAGCAGCTATCAGTATGGCTACACCTTC. It codes for CASSYQYGYTF.

The rearrangement joins TRBV2 to TRBJ2-2; tentative D call: TRBD1 (5 bases). CDR1 is SNHLY, CDR2 FYNNEI, per germline. This CDR3 has 13 residues. Trimming took off 6 bases at V and 3 bases at J, with 8 bases between the two ends. In DNA form, the CDR3 reads TGTGCCAGCAGGGACACTTACACCGGGGAGCTGTTTTTT. Translating gives CASRDTYTGELFF.

The V gene is TRBV28, the J gene TRBJ1-5; TRBD1 aligns across 7 bases. V trimming: 6 bases; J trimming: 0 bases; junction bases outside the gene matches: 5. This CDR3 has 15 residues. Germline CDR1 reads MDHEN; CDR2 reads SYDVKM. The CDR3 bases are TGTGCCAGCAGACCAACAGGGGTTAGCAATCAGCCCCAGCATTTT. This gives the protein CASRPTGVSNQPQHF.

This chain links TRBV2 with TRBJ2-5, with 10 bases fitting TRBD2. Germline values: CDR1 SNHLY, CDR2 FYNNEI. The length of the CDR3 is 15 residues. The V gene end was trimmed by 7 bases and the J gene end by 4 bases; junction bases not matched to a gene: 9. The CDR3 region has the DNA TGTGCCAGCAAGCCACTATTAGCGGGAGGAGAGACCCAGTACTTC. Protein product: CASKPLLAGGETQYF.

The chain employs TRBV11-2 and TRBJ2-3; TRBD1 aligns across 9 bases. V shed 8 bases and J 6 bases; nucleotides not matched to a gene: 3. Germline V gene data show CDR1 as SGHAT and CDR2 as FQNNGV. CDR3 length: 12 amino acids. CDR3 sequence: CASGDRADTQYF. The DNA for the CDR3 is TGTGCCAGCGGGGACAGGGCTGATACGCAGTATTTT.

This rearrangement joins TRBV9 to TRBJ2-1; D possibly corresponds to TRBD2 (6 bases). This CDR3 contains 15 residues. The germline gives CDR1 SGDLS, CDR2 YYNGEE. Trimming removed 5 bases at V and 7 bases at J, with 19 bases between. The CDR3 reads CASRGLEGRANEQFF. CDR3 nucleotides: TGTGCCAGCAGGGGCCTGGAGGGCCGCGCGAATGAGCAGTTCTTC.

The V call is TRBV4-3, the J call TRBJ2-4; TRBD1 is a possible D gene (6 bases). V was trimmed by 0 bases and J by 8 bases, leaving 14 bases between them. The CDR3 is 15 residues long. Germline V gene sequence: CDR1 LGHNA, CDR2 YSLEER. The CDR3 region is CASSQELQGRDIQYF. Written as DNA, the CDR3 is TGCGCCAGCAGCCAAGAGCTACAGGGACGGGACATTCAGTACTTC.

The chain carries TRBV2 and TRBJ2-7; the D is unclear. Germline values: CDR1 SNHLY, CDR2 FYNNEI. Trimming removed 6 bases at V and 9 bases at J, with 12 bases between. The length of the CDR3 is 11 residues. The CDR3 DNA is TGTGCCAGCAGCTTAGACTTCGGGCAGTACTTC. Protein: CASSLDFGQYF.

Only one count was recorded for this clone. Here the CDR3 DNA reads TGTGCCAGCAGCCCGAAAGGACAGGGGCCTGAAGCTTTCTTT. Its protein product is CASSPKGQGPEAFF. The chain recombines TRBV7-3 with TRBJ1-1; 9 bases are shared with TRBD1. Germline CDR1 SGHTA, CDR2 FQGTGA. Trimming at V came to 5 bases and at J to 6 bases, leaving 7 bases not matched to a gene. The CDR3 covers 14 residues.

V and J are TRBV5-1 and TRBJ2-2, with 9 bases aligning to TRBD2. The CDR3 covers 17 residues. The V gene's germline CDR1 is SGHRS and CDR2 YFSETQ. V was clipped by 1 base and J by 3 bases; unmatched bases: 7. Here the CDR3 DNA reads TGCGCCAGCAGCTTGTTTCCGCGGGGGGGCTACACCGGGGAGCTGTTTTTT. Amino acids: CASSLFPRGGYTGELFF. Together with reference TRBV5-1 and TRBJ2-2, the CDR3 gives the full variable domain: KAGVTQTPRYLIKTRGQQVTLSCSPISGHRSVSWYQQTPGQGLQFLFEYFSETQRNKGNFPGRFSGRQFSNSRSEMNVSTLELGDSALYLCASSLFPRGGYTGELFFGEGSRLTVL.

The rearrangement links TRBV19 to TRBJ2-5; 9 positions agree with TRBD1. Trimming at V came to 4 bases and at J to 5 bases, leaving 5 bases not matched to a gene. Germline assignment: CDR1 LNHDA and CDR2 SQIVND (reference sequence). CDR3 length: 14 amino acids. The CDR3 DNA reads TGTGCCAGTAGTAGGACAGGGGATTCGGAGACCCAGTACTTC. Encoded protein: CASSRTGDSETQYF.

The V gene is TRBV30, the J gene TRBJ1-5, with unresolved D. Germline V gene lookup returns CDR1 GTSNPN and CDR2 SVGIG (reference sequence). The CDR3 runs to 13 residues. V lost 1 base to trimming and J lost 7 bases, with 11 bases between them. Here the CDR3 reads CAWSGPVGQPQHF. DNA for the CDR3: TGTGCCTGGAGTGGACCGGTGGGCCAGCCCCAGCATTTT. Looking up the rest from reference TRBV30 and TRBJ1-5 gives the full variable domain: SQTIHQWPATLVQPVGSPLSLECTVEGTSNPNLYWYRQAAGRGLQLLFYSVGIGQISSEVPQNLSASRPQDRQFILSSKKLLLSDSGFYLCAWSGPVGQPQHFGDGTRLSIL.

The chain is built from TRBV7-2 and TRBJ2-6; unclear D gene. The germline V gene has CDR1 SGHTA and CDR2 FQGNSA. The CDR3 extends over 16 amino acids. With 5 bases removed from V and 0 bases from J, the gap between germline ends came to 11 bases. The CDR3 bases are TGTGCCAGCAGCGCCTTACCGAGCTCTGGGGCCAACGTCCTGACTTTC. Protein sequence: CASSALPSSGANVLTF.

This clone is a singleton in its sample. This rearrangement joins TRBV6-1 to TRBJ2-1; D is perhaps TRBD1 (5 bases). With 5 bases removed from V and 11 bases from J, the gap between germline ends came to 10 bases. The germline V gene encodes CDR1 MNHNS and CDR2 SASEGT. CDR3 length equals 11 residues. CDR3 coding DNA: TGTGCCAGCAGTCTAGACAGAAAGCAGTTCTTC. Translation: CASSLDRKQFF.

The J gene is TRBJ2-1, the V gene TRBV5-4, with D unresolved. Trimming shortened V by 5 bases and J by 2 bases, and 8 bases separated the two germline ends. The CDR3 extends over 13 amino acids. CDR1 is SGHNT, CDR2 YYREEE, per germline (reference sequence). CDR3 sequence (DNA): TGTGCCAGCAGTTGGAGTACCTACAATGAGCAGTTCTTC. It translates to CASSWSTYNEQFF.

This chain connects TRBV7-2 to TRBJ2-1; 9 bases align to TRBD2. From germline, CDR1 is SGHTA and CDR2 FQGNSA. J was trimmed by 8 bases and V by 5 bases; bases with no gene match: 16. The CDR3 sequence is 17 residues long. This chain's CDR3 is CASSKKTMSGRSYEQFF. In DNA form, the CDR3 reads TGTGCCAGCAGCAAGAAAACGATGAGCGGGAGGAGCTATGAGCAGTTCTTC.

This clone was seen a single time. The chain combines TRBV4-3 with TRBJ2-1; 7 bases are a match to TRBD1. Germline values: CDR1 LGHNA, CDR2 YSLEER. The CDR3 is made up of 14 amino acids. Unmatched junction bases numbered 5, after V lost 5 bases and J lost 4 bases. This CDR3 reads CASSYGQEYNEQFF. DNA of the CDR3: TGCGCCAGCAGCTATGGACAGGAGTACAATGAGCAGTTCTTC.

This clone has just one count. The chain employs TRBV19 and TRBJ2-7; no definite D call. V was pared by 5 bases and J by 3 bases, with 11 bases between. The CDR3 runs 13 residues. Germline V lookup: CDR1 LNHDA, CDR2 SQIVND (reference sequence). The CDR3 loop is CASSASLVYEQYF. The CDR3 coding sequence is TGTGCCAGTAGTGCTAGTCTCGTCTACGAGCAGTACTTC. The whole variable domain, remainder taken from reference TRBV19 and TRBJ2-7, is DGGITQSPKYLFRKEGQNVTLSCEQNLNHDAMYWYRQDPGQGLRLIYYSQIVNDFQKGDIAEGYSVSREKKESFPLTVTSAQKNPTAFYLCASSASLVYEQYFGPGTRLTVT.

The J gene is TRBJ2-3, the V gene TRBV25-1; D is unresolved. The CDR3 loop spans 14 amino acids. Looked up from germline, CDR1 is MGHDK and CDR2 is SYGVNS. Trimming pared 5 bases from V and 1 base from J, leaving 10 bases between. Here the CDR3 reads CASSFRLGTDTQYF. The CDR3 DNA follows: TGTGCCAGCAGTTTCAGGCTGGGCACAGATACGCAGTATTTT.

The chain uses TRBV7-6 and TRBJ2-5, with 7 nucleotides matching TRBD2. V gave up 5 bases and J gave up 6 bases; unmatched junction bases: 18. CDR1 SGHVS and CDR2 FNYEAQ come from the germline V gene. The CDR3 sequence is 17 residues long. The CDR3: CASSEERGRRGWKTQYF. CDR3 nucleotides: TGTGCCAGCAGCGAAGAGCGGGGCCGGCGGGGGTGGAAGACCCAGTACTTC.

This chain joins TRBV5-6 and TRBJ1-5, with 10 bases fitting TRBD1. V was pared by 7 bases and J by 2 bases, with 6 bases of the junction left unmatched. The CDR3 runs 15 residues. Germline V gene sequence: CDR1 SGHDT, CDR2 YYEEEE. The CDR3 spells CASGRQGAGNQPQHF. For the CDR3, the DNA is TGTGCCAGCGGGCGACAGGGGGCGGGCAATCAGCCCCAGCATTTT.

The J gene is TRBJ2-5, the V gene TRBV7-6, with 14 bases identical to TRBD2. Trimming took 5 bases from V and 5 from J; bases not matched to a gene: 10. Per the germline V gene, CDR1 is SGHVS and CDR2 is FNYEAQ. The CDR3 is made up of 17 amino acids. Here the CDR3 reads CASSLHLGTSGSETQYF. DNA for the CDR3: TGTGCCAGCAGCCTACACCTCGGGACTAGCGGGAGTGAGACCCAGTACTTC.

The chain combines TRBV12-5 with TRBJ2-5; D unresolved. V gave up 4 bases and J gave up 5 bases, with 8 bases separating them. Germline CDR1 reads LGHNT; CDR2 reads FRNRAP. The CDR3 is 12 residues long. The CDR3 coding sequence is TGTGCTAGTGGTTCGGTCGAGGAGACCCAGTACTTC. The encoded protein is CASGSVEETQYF.

The V call is TRBV7-9, the J call TRBJ2-5; TRBD2 is a possible D gene (5 bases). CDR3 length: 15 residues. The V end lost 1 base, the J end lost 5 bases, and 14 bases lay between the germline ends. The germline gives CDR1 SEHNR, CDR2 FQNEAQ (reference sequence). The CDR3 DNA sequence: TGTGCCAGCAGCTTAGGAGGAGGAGTCGTGGAGACCCAGTACTTC. As protein: CASSLGGGVVETQYF.

This sequence joins TRBV19 and TRBJ2-7, with 8 bases matching TRBD1. The ends lost 5 bases at V and 4 bases at J; junction bases unmatched: 7. The CDR3 spans 14 residues. CDR1 is LNHDA, CDR2 SQIVND, per germline (reference sequence). The CDR3 DNA follows: TGTGCCAGTAGTTTCGGGACAGGCGGGTACGAGCAGTACTTC. Its protein product is CASSFGTGGYEQYF.

The chain is built from TRBV21-1 and TRBJ1-1; the table's D gene call, TRBD1, was not cross checked with the DNA. TRBV21-1 corresponds to a pseudogene. The CDR3 has 12 residues. The CDR3 reads CASSGQGTEAFF. The CDR3 DNA is TGTGCCAGCAGCGGACAGGGCACTGAAGCTTTCTTT.

The J gene is TRBJ2-6, the V gene TRBV4-2; D perhaps matches TRBD1 (5 bases). The CDR3 is 17 amino acids. Germline values: CDR1 LGHNA, CDR2 YNFKEQ. Deletions cut 1 base from V and 1 base from J, with 11 bases between. This CDR3 is CASSQVITGSGANVLTF. The CDR3 DNA reads as TGTGCCAGCAGCCAAGTAATAACAGGATCTGGGGCCAACGTCCTGACTTTC.